The clone carrying this T cell receptor beta chain showed up many times. Its antigen is unknown. The data derive from a study of T cells in Graves' hyperthyroidism and ophthalmopathy. Regarding the study as a whole: A 13 V-J model separated ophthalmopathy from stable hyperthyroidism.

Newly diagnosed hyperthyroidism patients aged 18 to 65 years had disease lasting under 2 months. Exclusion followed for patients with uncontrolled infection, other autoimmune disease, pregnancy or lactation. Diagnoses rested on clinical symptoms, serum thyroxine and TRAb, thyroid ultrasound and orbital computed tomography. Amplification of TCR beta CDR3 regions used RNA as the template. An initial round of RT-PCR targeting the TCR CDR3 relied on the HTBI primer set. TCRdb re-analysed the multiplex PCR reads in MiXCR, keeping a single row per CDR3 protein. Among around 620,000 distinct CDR3 sequences listed, 15% to 20% were seen once. The origin of this receptor is a woman under 40 with Graves' hyperthyroidism. The sample comprised blood.

The CDR3 DNA sequence: TGTGCCTGGAGTCCACAGGACTATGGCTACACCTTC. It codes for CAWSPQDYGYTF. The chain is built from TRBV30 and TRBJ1-2; a weak D match, TRBD1 (5 bases). This CDR3 has 12 amino acids. Trimming shortened V by 2 bases and J by 3 bases, and 7 bases separated the two germline ends. Germline lookup yields CDR1 GTSNPN and CDR2 SVGIG (reference sequence).